A single sample gave rise to the 12 T cell receptor beta chains below, sequenced in a study of T cell repertoires in ileal Crohn's disease (dated by TCRdb to about 2019). Library preparation employed the immunoSEQ multiplex PCR assay. TCRdb mirrors the immuneACCESS table, restricted to in-frame sequences. Some clones are absent from its copies; in checked studies, under half trace to an unresolved V gene, and the reason for the others is unknown. This sample holds some 9,000 clones; 70% to 80% were observed only once. The ten top clones hold approximately 4.3% of the sample. Sample: ileal tissue. Receptors were obtained from an adult with Crohn's disease.

The genes are TRBV5-1 and TRBJ2-7; 9 bases are a match to TRBD1. With 4 bases clipped from V and 10 bases from J, the junction kept 9 bases outside the gene matches. CDR3 length: 13 amino acids. The germline CDR1 and CDR2 sequences are SGHRS and YFSETQ. CDR3 bases: TGCGCCAGCAGCACCAACAGGGGGCTCTTACAGTACTTC. It yields the protein CASSTNRGLLQYF.

The chain combines TRBV6-1 with TRBJ1-5, with 7 nucleotides matching TRBD1. CDR1 is MNHNS and CDR2 is SASEGT in the germline V gene. The CDR3 is 18 amino acids. After removal of 6 bases from V and 5 bases from J, the junction contained 19 bases not matched to a gene. The DNA of the CDR3 is TGTGCCAGCAGAGAATCACAGGGGTTTATGATTTCCGATCAGCCCCAGCATTTT. Its protein is CASRESQGFMISDQPQHF.

The chain has TRBV5-1 and TRBJ1-1, with D maybe TRBD1 (5 bases). This CDR3 spans 15 amino acids. Germline lookup yields CDR1 SGHRS and CDR2 YFSETQ. Trimming took 3 bases from V and 4 from J, leaving 16 bases between them. The CDR3 loop is CASSSGQGRGTEAFF. CDR3 coding DNA: TGCGCCAGCAGCTCCGGGCAGGGAAGGGGCACTGAAGCTTTCTTT.

The gene calls are TRBV2 and TRBJ1-2, with D uncertain. Trimming took off 6 bases at V and 6 bases at J, with 14 bases between the two ends. The germline CDR1 and CDR2 sequences are SNHLY and FYNNEI. This CDR3 has 13 residues. The CDR3 DNA sequence: TGTGCCAGCAGAGCGGATATTGGAGATGGCTACACCTTC. Translation gives CASRADIGDGYTF.

The rearrangement links TRBV29-1 to TRBJ1-2, with D maybe TRBD1 (6 bases). This CDR3 comprises 14 residues. The V and J ends lost 2 bases and 7 bases respectively, with 17 bases between them. Germline lookup yields CDR1 SQVTM and CDR2 ANQGSEA. CDR3 DNA sequence: TGCAGCGTTGAACTATCTGCGGGGGCGAGTGGCTACACCTTC. Protein: CSVELSAGASGYTF.

This clone was found a few times. The rearrangement uses TRBV19 and TRBJ1-5, with 11 bases aligning to TRBD1. The CDR3 extends over 15 amino acids. Unmatched junction bases numbered 5, after V lost 3 bases and J lost 7 bases. Germline V gene lookup returns CDR1 LNHDA and CDR2 SQIVND (reference sequence). The CDR3, as DNA: TGTGCCAGTAGTATCGGGACAGGGGGTGGGCAGCCCCAGCATTTT. Its protein is CASSIGTGGGQPQHF.

J is TRBJ2-7 and V is TRBV4-1, with 14 bases fitting TRBD2. The V gene's germline CDR1 is MGHRA and CDR2 YSYEKL. The CDR3 has 15 amino acids. Losses at the gene ends were 2 bases for V and 4 bases for J; bases not matched to a gene: 1. The CDR3 bases are TGCGCCAGCAGCCAAAGGACTAGCGGGGGGTACGAGCAGTACTTC. It specifies CASSQRTSGGYEQYF.

V is TRBV5-5 and J is TRBJ2-3; a weak D match, TRBD2 (6 bases). The CDR3 totals 15 residues. From germline, CDR1 is SGHKS and CDR2 YYEKEE (reference sequence). Trimming took off 4 bases at V and 7 bases at J, with 19 bases between the two ends. CDR3 region: CASSQILAAPNTQYF. The CDR3 DNA sequence: TGTGCCAGCAGCCAAATATTAGCGGCCCCAAATACGCAGTATTTT.

This rearrangement joins TRBV7-2 to TRBJ2-7; 10 bases line up with TRBD1. The germline V gene has CDR1 SGHTA and CDR2 FQGNSA. Unmatched junction bases numbered 3, after V lost 10 bases and J lost 3 bases. The CDR3 is 12 residues long. The CDR3 DNA follows: TGTGCCATCCGGGACAGGGGCTACGAGCAGTACTTC. Translation: CAIRDRGYEQYF.

This clone was counted only a few times. The V gene is TRBV6-5, the J gene TRBJ2-2; 9 bases map to TRBD1. The CDR3 is 14 residues long. The junction had 4 bases not matched to a gene; V was cut back by 6 bases and J by 5 bases. Germline CDR1 reads MNHEY; CDR2 reads SVGAGI. CDR3 nucleotide sequence: TGTGCCAGCAGAAAGGACAGGGGTACCGGGGAGCTGTTTTTT. Encoded protein: CASRKDRGTGELFF.

This rearrangement joins TRBV11-1 to TRBJ2-5, with 12 bases identical to TRBD2. CDR3 size: 18 residues. Germline CDR1 and CDR2: SGHAT and FQDESV (reference sequence). The J segment lost 5 bases and the V segment lost 4 bases, leaving 14 bases of the junction unmatched. The CDR3 is CASSSGLAGSLGGETQYF. The DNA for the CDR3 is TGTGCCAGCAGCTCCGGACTAGCGGGGAGCCTCGGGGGGGAGACCCAGTACTTC.

The V and J genes are TRBV6-5 and TRBJ1-4, with a tentative D call TRBD1 (6 bases). This CDR3 contains 14 residues. The V end lost 6 bases, the J end lost 3 bases, and 11 bases lay between the germline ends. Germline loops: CDR1 MNHEY, CDR2 SVGAGI. CDR3 bases: TGTGCCAGCAGCAACGGACAGTCTAATGAAAAACTGTTTTTT. As protein: CASSNGQSNEKLFF.